This T cell receptor beta chain was captured in a study of cytomegalovirus exposure and HLA in healthy donors. Study-level background: Most donors, around 81% of 398 genotyped, fell in the Caucasian-associated ancestry cluster. Overall study findings and caveats: Some highly shared sequence variants likely arose as a pipeline artifact. V- and J-gene trimming of TCR beta was linked (in a later analysis) to a missense DCLRE1C variant. There were 164 TCR beta chains listed as cytomegalovirus-associated.

Turning to this clone: Its antigen is not identified.

With 60 Vbeta and 13 Jbeta primers, the PCR was carried out. Only in-frame clones appear in the TCRdb table, and some are missing; sequencing was by immunoSEQ multiplex PCR. The table shows fewer than 200,000 clones, with around 80% occurring only once. CDR3 length: 14 amino acids. Trimming cost V 7 bases and J 6 bases, with 16 bases left between them. CDR1 is SNHLY and CDR2 is FYNNEI in the germline V gene. The rearrangement joins TRBV2 to TRBJ2-1; D not resolved. This clonotype was sampled from a girl between 2 and 10 years old in good health and CMV-seropositive. The sequencing sample was made of PBMCs. CDR3 DNA: TGTGCCAGCATCGAGCATTCAAACCTCAATGAGCAGTTCTTC. Translation gives CASIEHSNLNEQFF.